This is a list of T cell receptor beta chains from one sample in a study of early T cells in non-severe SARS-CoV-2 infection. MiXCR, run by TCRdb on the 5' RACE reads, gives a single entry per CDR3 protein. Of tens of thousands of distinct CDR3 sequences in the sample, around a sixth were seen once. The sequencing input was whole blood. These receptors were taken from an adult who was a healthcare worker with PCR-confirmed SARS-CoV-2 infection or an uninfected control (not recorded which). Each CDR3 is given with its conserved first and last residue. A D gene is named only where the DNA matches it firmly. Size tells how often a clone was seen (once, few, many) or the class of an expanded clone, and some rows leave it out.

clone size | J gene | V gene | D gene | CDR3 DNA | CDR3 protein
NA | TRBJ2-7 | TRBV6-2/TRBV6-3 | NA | TGTGCCAGCACTTCATTCTACGAGCAGTACTTC | CASTSFYEQYF
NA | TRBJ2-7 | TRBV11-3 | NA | TGTGCCAGCAGCCTGGACGCCTACGAGCAGTACTTC | CASSLDAYEQYF
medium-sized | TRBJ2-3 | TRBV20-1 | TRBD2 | TGCAGTGCTAGCAGACTAGCGGGAGAGCCAGATACGCAGTATTTT | CSASRLAGEPDTQYF
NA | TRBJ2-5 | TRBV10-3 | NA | TGTGCCATCAGTGAGTGGCCCGAAGAGACCCAGTACTTC | CAISEWPEETQYF
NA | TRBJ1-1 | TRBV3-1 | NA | TGTGCCAGCAGCCCAGATCTAAGGATTTCGAACACTGAAGCTTTCTTT | CASSPDLRISNTEAFF
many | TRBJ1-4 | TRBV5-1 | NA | TGCGCCAGCAGCCTCGAAATTGCAACTAATGAAAAACTGTTTTTT | CASSLEIATNEKLFF
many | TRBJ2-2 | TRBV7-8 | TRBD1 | TGTGCCAGCAGCTTAGAGGCCGGGACAGAGAACACCGGGGAGCTGTTTTTT | CASSLEAGTENTGELFF
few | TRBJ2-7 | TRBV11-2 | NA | TGTGCCGCGTCAGATTCCTCCTACGAGCAGTACTTC | CAASDSSYEQYF
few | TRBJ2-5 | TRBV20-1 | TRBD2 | TGCAGTGCTATGCCTAGCGGGAGGCCGAAGACCCAGTACTTC | CSAMPSGRPKTQYF
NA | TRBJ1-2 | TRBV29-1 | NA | TGCAGCGTTACGAAGGGTGACTATGGCTACACCTTC | CSVTKGDYGYTF
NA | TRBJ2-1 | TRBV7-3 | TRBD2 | TGTGCCAGCAGCACGGGACTAGCCGGAAGGGGTGAGCAGTTCTTC | CASSTGLAGRGEQFF
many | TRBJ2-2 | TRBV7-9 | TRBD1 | TGTGCCAGCAGCCCCCGGGACAGGGACACCGGGGAGCTGTTTTTT | CASSPRDRDTGELFF
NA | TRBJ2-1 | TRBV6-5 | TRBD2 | TGTGCCAGCAGTCGGACTAGAATAGGCAATGAGCAGTTCTTC | CASSRTRIGNEQFF
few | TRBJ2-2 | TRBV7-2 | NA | TGTGCCAGCAGCTCTTATTACACCGGGGAGCTGTTTTTT | CASSSYYTGELFF
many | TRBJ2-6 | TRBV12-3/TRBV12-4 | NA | TGTGCCAGCAGTTTACAGGGCTCTGGGGCCAACGTCCTGACTTTC | CASSLQGSGANVLTF
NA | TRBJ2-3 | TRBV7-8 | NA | TGTGCCAGCAGCTCCGCCTGGGCGGTCCGACTAAGCACAGATACGCAGTATTTT | CASSSAWAVRLSTDTQYF
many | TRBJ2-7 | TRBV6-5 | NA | TGTGCCAGCAGTTATACCAGGGGAGGGGGGTACGAGCAGTACTTC | CASSYTRGGGYEQYF
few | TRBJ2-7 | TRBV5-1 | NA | TGCGCCAGCAGCGGGGGACAAACCTACGAGCAGTACTTC | CASSGGQTYEQYF
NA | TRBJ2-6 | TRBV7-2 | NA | TGTGCCAGCAGCTTTATCTCTGGGGCCAACGTCCTGACTTTC | CASSFISGANVLTF
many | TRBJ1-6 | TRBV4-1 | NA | TGCGCCAGCAGCCAAGTAGCCCAGGCGTTATCACCCCTCCACTTT | CASSQVAQALSPLHF